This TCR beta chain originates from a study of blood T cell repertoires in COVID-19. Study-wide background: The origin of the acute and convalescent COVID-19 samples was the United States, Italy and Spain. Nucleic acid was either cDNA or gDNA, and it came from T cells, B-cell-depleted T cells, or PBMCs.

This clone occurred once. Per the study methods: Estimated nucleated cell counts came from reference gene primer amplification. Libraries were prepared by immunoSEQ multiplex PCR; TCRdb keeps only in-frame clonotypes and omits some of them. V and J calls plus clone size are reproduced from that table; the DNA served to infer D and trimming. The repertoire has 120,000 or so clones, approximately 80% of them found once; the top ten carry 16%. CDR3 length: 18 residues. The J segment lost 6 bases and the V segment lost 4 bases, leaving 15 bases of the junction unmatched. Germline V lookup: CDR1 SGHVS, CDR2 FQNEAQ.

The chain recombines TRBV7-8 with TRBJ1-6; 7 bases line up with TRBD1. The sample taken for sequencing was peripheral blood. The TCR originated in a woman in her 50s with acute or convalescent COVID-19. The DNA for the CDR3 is TGTGCCAGCAGCTCGCGCAAACAGGGGACTCCCGCTAATTCACCCCTCCACTTT. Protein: CASSSRKQGTPANSPLHF. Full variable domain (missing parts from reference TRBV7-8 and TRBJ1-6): GAGVSQSPRYKVAKRGQDVALRCDPISGHVSLFWYQQALGQGPEFLTYFQNEAQLDKSGLPSDRFFAERPEGSVSTLKIQRTQQEDSAVYLCASSSRKQGTPANSPLHFGNGTRLTVT.